Shown below are 31 T cell receptor beta chains from a single sample sequenced in a study of blood T cell repertoires in COVID-19. Some clones are missing from TCRdb's copy, which holds only in-frame ones; the method was immunoSEQ multiplex PCR. Seen here are approximately 170,000 clones, roughly nine tenths observed once, and the top ten hold 15% to 20%. The sequencing sample was made of peripheral blood. The source is a man aged 60 to 69 with active or convalescent COVID-19.

This chain connects TRBV19 to TRBJ1-1; the D gene is possibly TRBD1 (5 bases). The germline V and J ends were trimmed by 9 bases and 1 base, with 12 bases remaining between them. Germline V gene lookup returns CDR1 LNHDA and CDR2 SQIVND (reference sequence). The CDR3 sequence is 13 residues long. The CDR3 bases are TGTGCCAGCCGGGACTTACAGAACACTGAAGCTTTCTTT. Protein product: CASRDLQNTEAFF.

The chain employs TRBV5-5 and TRBJ1-5; 7 positions match TRBD1. In germline, CDR1 is SGHKS, CDR2 YYEKEE (reference sequence). V lost 5 bases, J lost 0 bases, and 2 bases stayed unmatched. The CDR3 runs 14 residues. The DNA of the CDR3 is TGTGCCAGCAGACAGGGGTATAGCAATCAGCCCCAGCATTTT. Its protein product is CASRQGYSNQPQHF.

The chain couples TRBV10-3 to TRBJ2-1; 16 bases are a match to TRBD2. In germline, CDR1 is ENHRY, CDR2 SYGVKD. The CDR3 has 16 residues. J was trimmed by 8 bases and V by 7 bases; bases with no gene match: 8. DNA for the CDR3: TGTGCCATCACCGGGACTAGCGGGGGGGCTGGAGATGAGCAGTTCTTC. This codes for CAITGTSGGAGDEQFF.

The J gene is TRBJ2-3, the V gene TRBV6-6; 13 bases are a match to TRBD2. The trim removed 5 bases at V and 1 base at J, leaving 6 bases unmatched. Germline CDR1 MNHNY, CDR2 SVGAGI (reference sequence). The CDR3 totals 17 residues. This CDR3 reads CASSPGLAGLGTDTQYF. For the CDR3, the DNA is TGTGCCAGCAGTCCGGGACTAGCGGGGCTGGGCACAGATACGCAGTATTTT.

The chain uses TRBV5-1 and TRBJ2-2, with 12 bases that match TRBD2. J was trimmed by 1 base and V by 4 bases; bases with no gene match: 5. This CDR3 is built from 17 residues. Germline CDR1 is SGHRS and CDR2 is YFSETQ. The CDR3 region is CASSTGLAGLNTGELFF. Written as DNA, the CDR3 is TGCGCCAGCAGCACAGGACTAGCGGGGCTGAACACCGGGGAGCTGTTTTTT.

This clone was detected a few times. CDR3 protein: CASSGGSGESYNEQFF. CDR3 nucleotides: TGTGCCAGCAGTGGAGGCAGCGGGGAAAGTTACAATGAGCAGTTCTTC. The rearrangement joins TRBV6-1 to TRBJ2-1; 7 bases are a match to TRBD2. V trimming: 4 bases; J trimming: 4 bases; junction bases outside the gene matches: 10. CDR3 length: 16 residues. Germline CDR1 MNHNS, CDR2 SASEGT.

This chain joins TRBV10-3 and TRBJ2-7; the match to TRBD2 covers 11 bases. The CDR3 spans 14 residues. Trimming cost V 6 bases and J 5 bases; bases outside gene matches: 6. The germline CDR1 and CDR2 sequences are ENHRY and SYGVKD. CDR3 amino acids: CAIRPGLADDEQYF. CDR3 nucleotides: TGTGCCATCAGGCCGGGACTAGCGGACGACGAGCAGTACTTC.

This chain joins TRBV6-5 and TRBJ2-7; 9 bases match TRBD1. CDR3 length equals 14 residues. After removal of 6 bases from V and 4 bases from J, the junction contained 7 bases not matched to a gene. Germline loops: CDR1 MNHEY, CDR2 SVGAGI. This CDR3 is CASSSGTGIYEQYF. CDR3 nucleotides: TGTGCCAGCAGCTCAGGGACAGGGATTTACGAGCAGTACTTC.

This clone was recorded a few times. The rearrangement uses TRBV19 and TRBJ1-2; 8 bases match TRBD1. This CDR3 comprises 15 residues. V shed 7 bases and J 3 bases; nucleotides not matched to a gene: 10. Looked up from germline, CDR1 is LNHDA and CDR2 is SQIVND (reference sequence). CDR3 DNA: TGTGCCAGTACCTCAAAACAGGGGGGGGACTATGGCTACACCTTC. This gives the protein CASTSKQGGDYGYTF.

The genes are TRBV30 and TRBJ1-1; 7 bases are a match to TRBD1. The germline CDR1 and CDR2 sequences are GTSNPN and SVGIG (reference sequence). The CDR3 spans 15 residues. V lost 2 bases to trimming and J lost 4 bases; unmatched junction nucleotides: 10. The CDR3 nucleotides read TGTGCCTGGAGTAGGGACAGAGTCCCGGGCACTGAAGCTTTCTTT. This sequence encodes CAWSRDRVPGTEAFF.

The chain employs TRBV5-4 and TRBJ2-7; 12 bases fit TRBD1. Losses at the gene ends were 3 bases for V and 6 bases for J; bases not matched to a gene: 4. Germline assignment: CDR1 SGHNT and CDR2 YYREEE (reference sequence). The CDR3 spans 14 residues. This chain's CDR3 is CASSYRDRGLEQYF. In DNA form, the CDR3 reads TGTGCCAGCAGCTACCGGGACAGGGGGCTCGAGCAGTACTTC.

The chain combines TRBV5-1 with TRBJ1-2; D unresolved. Between the trimmed V and J ends, which lost 5 bases and 3 bases, there was a span of 14 bases. CDR3 size: 14 residues. The germline V gene has CDR1 SGHRS and CDR2 YFSETQ. CDR3 coding DNA: TGCGCCAGCAGTGGACTGAGAGGCGACTATGGCTACACCTTC. The encoded protein is CASSGLRGDYGYTF.

This clone was observed a few times. This chain joins TRBV9 and TRBJ1-2; D is unresolved. Trimming pared 1 base from V and 3 bases from J, leaving 13 bases between. Germline values: CDR1 SGDLS, CDR2 YYNGEE. The CDR3 is 15 amino acids. The CDR3 bases are TGTGCCAGCAGCGTACTTGGGTTTCAGGACTATGGCTACACCTTC. The encoded protein is CASSVLGFQDYGYTF.

The chain combines TRBV6-5 with TRBJ1-6; D remains unclear. CDR1 is MNHEY and CDR2 is SVGAGI in the germline V gene. The CDR3 extends over 14 amino acids. V shed 7 bases and J shed 6 bases, with 13 bases lying between them. As DNA, the CDR3 is TGTGCCAGCACCCGAGTCGATCTTAATTCACCCCTCCACTTT. This encodes CASTRVDLNSPLHF.

V usage is TRBV3-1 (or the pseudogene TRBV3-2) and J usage is TRBJ2-7, with D tentatively TRBD1 (5 bases). Germline V gene sequence: CDR1 LGHDT, CDR2 YNNKEL (reference sequence). The CDR3 extends over 16 amino acids. Between the trimmed V and J ends, which lost 3 bases and 1 base, there was a span of 16 bases. In nucleotides, the CDR3 is TGTGCCAGCAGCCAGTTCATTTCAGGGTTTTCCTACGAGCAGTACTTC. Its protein is CASSQFISGFSYEQYF.

In this sample, this clone turned up once. The chain is built from TRBV2 and TRBJ2-1, with 10 bases lining up with TRBD2. With V trimmed by 6 bases and J by 10 bases, 6 bases remained unmatched. In germline, CDR1 is SNHLY, CDR2 FYNNEI. This CDR3 comprises 13 residues. The DNA for the CDR3 is TGTGCCAGCAGGGGGACTAGCGTAGGAGAGCAGTTCTTC. As protein: CASRGTSVGEQFF. Supplemented by reference TRBV2 and TRBJ2-1, the full variable domain reads EPEVTQTPSHQVTQMGQEVILRCVPISNHLYFYWYRQILGQKVEFLVSFYNNEISEKSEIFDDQFSVERPDGSNFTLKIRSTKLEDSAMYFCASRGTSVGEQFFGPGTRLTVL.

The chain couples TRBV6-1 to TRBJ1-2; perhaps TRBD1 as D (6 bases). Germline V gene data show CDR1 as MNHNS and CDR2 as SASEGT. The CDR3 loop spans 14 amino acids. Trimming stripped 1 base from V and 4 bases from J, with 10 bases between. The CDR3 DNA sequence: TGTGCCAGCAGTGAAGGACGGGACACCTATGGCTACACCTTC. Its translation: CASSEGRDTYGYTF.

The chain combines TRBV5-8 with TRBJ1-5, with TRBD1 matching 9 bases. Germline V lookup: CDR1 SGHTS, CDR2 YDEGEE. The CDR3 sequence is 15 residues long. The junction had 8 bases not matched to a gene; V was cut back by 3 bases and J by 7 bases. Here the CDR3 reads CASSSGQGGRQPQHF. CDR3 in DNA: TGTGCCAGCAGCTCGGGACAGGGCGGTAGGCAGCCCCAGCATTTT.

This rearrangement joins TRBV6-5 to TRBJ1-5; 8 bases match TRBD1. The CDR3 runs 13 residues. The V segment lost 5 bases and the J segment 6 bases; nucleotides outside the gene matches: 3. Looked up from germline, CDR1 is MNHEY and CDR2 is SVGAGI. In DNA form, the CDR3 reads TGTGCCAGCAGTCGGGACAGGATTCAGCCCCAGCATTTT. Translation gives CASSRDRIQPQHF.

The CDR3 DNA follows: TGTGCCAGCAGCCAAGATCTGGCTAGCGGGGGGCGACAAGAGACCCAGTACTTC. Its translation is CASSQDLASGGRQETQYF. The chain combines TRBV4-2 with TRBJ2-5; 11 positions match TRBD2. The CDR3 contains 18 residues. Per the germline V gene, CDR1 is LGHNA and CDR2 is YNFKEQ. The V gene end was trimmed by 0 bases and the J gene end by 2 bases; junction bases not matched to a gene: 8.

The chain recombines TRBV16 with TRBJ2-7; 10 bases map to TRBD1. CDR3 size: 17 residues. Germline V gene sequence: CDR1 KGHSY, CDR2 FQNENV. With V trimmed by 8 bases and J by 2 bases, 15 bases remained unmatched. The CDR3 DNA follows: TGTGCCAGCTCACCACAGTATGGGGACAGGGGAACCTACGAGCAGTACTTC. It specifies CASSPQYGDRGTYEQYF.

This rearrangement joins TRBV11-2 to TRBJ1-1, with D uncertain. In germline, CDR1 is SGHAT, CDR2 FQNNGV. The CDR3 loop spans 15 amino acids. The V gene lost 1 base and the J gene lost 1 base, with 10 bases spanning the gap. CDR3 DNA: TGTGCCAGCAGCTTAGTCCAGGCCCCGAACACTGAAGCTTTCTTT. Protein sequence: CASSLVQAPNTEAFF.

The chain is built from TRBV7-8 and TRBJ1-3; D perhaps matches TRBD1 (5 bases). This CDR3 has 16 amino acids. Per germline, CDR1 SGHVS and CDR2 FQNEAQ. Deletions cut 4 bases from V and 4 bases from J, with 17 bases between. CDR3 in DNA: TGTGCCAGCAGCTCTCCAGGGAGGGTCCCCGGAAACACCATATATTTT. Translating gives CASSSPGRVPGNTIYF.

The chain recombines TRBV5-3 with TRBJ2-3; 8 bases match TRBD2. TRBV5-3 belongs to the ORF category, with a function that is uncertain. Trimming cost V 3 bases and J 3 bases; bases outside gene matches: 6. This CDR3 has 15 amino acids. The CDR3 DNA is TGTGCCAGAAGCTCAGGCGGGGGGACGACAGATACGCAGTATTTT. Translation: CARSSGGGTTDTQYF.

The V and J genes are TRBV13 and TRBJ1-3, with 8 positions matching TRBD1. Germline CDR1 PRHDT, CDR2 FYEKMQ (reference sequence). Trimming at V came to 1 base and at J to 3 bases, leaving 8 bases not matched to a gene. This CDR3 has 17 amino acids. This CDR3 is CASSLARTGYGGNTIYF. The CDR3 DNA is TGTGCCAGCAGCTTAGCCCGGACAGGGTACGGTGGAAACACCATATATTTT.

The rearrangement links TRBV19 to TRBJ2-1; 11 bases fit TRBD2. The CDR3 contains 16 residues. Germline loops: CDR1 LNHDA, CDR2 SQIVND (reference sequence). The trim removed 7 bases at V and 7 bases at J, leaving 12 bases unmatched. The CDR3 nucleotides read TGTGCCAGTACCCCGGGGACTAGCGGCCGGGGGAATGAGCAGTTCTTC. Amino acid sequence: CASTPGTSGRGNEQFF.

The chain carries TRBV3-1 (or the pseudogene TRBV3-2) and TRBJ2-4; a possible D gene is TRBD1 (6 bases). Between the trimmed V and J ends, which lost 0 bases and 2 bases, there was a span of 14 bases. This CDR3 region has 17 residues. Germline V gene lookup returns CDR1 LGHDT and CDR2 YNNKEL (reference sequence). The CDR3 region is CASSQDTGLRSKNIQYF. The CDR3 region has the DNA TGTGCCAGCAGCCAAGACACAGGGTTACGGTCCAAAAACATTCAGTACTTC.

The chain joins TRBV10-3 to TRBJ2-2; D is possibly TRBD1 (7 bases). Per germline, CDR1 ENHRY and CDR2 SYGVKD. The CDR3 has 13 residues. Trimming cost V 4 bases and J 7 bases, with 10 bases left between them. CDR3 coding DNA: TGTGCCATCAGTGTTCAGGGGGGCGGGGAGCTGTTTTTT. As protein: CAISVQGGGELFF.

This clone was seen only a few times. The chain has TRBV5-1 and TRBJ1-6, with 10 bases identical to TRBD1. The V segment lost 3 bases and the J segment 14 bases; nucleotides outside the gene matches: 2. The CDR3 extends over 12 amino acids. The germline V gene has CDR1 SGHRS and CDR2 YFSETQ. CDR3 in amino acids: CASSSGQGALHF. CDR3 DNA: TGCGCCAGCAGCTCCGGACAGGGGGCCCTCCACTTT.

The chain carries TRBV5-1 and TRBJ1-1, with 12 bases that match TRBD1. Germline loops: CDR1 SGHRS, CDR2 YFSETQ. This CDR3 contains 14 residues. The V gene end was trimmed by 0 bases and the J gene end by 7 bases; junction bases not matched to a gene: 1. CDR3 sequence (DNA): TGCGCCAGCAGCTTGGGGGACAGGGGGCTTGAAGCTTTCTTT. It yields the protein CASSLGDRGLEAFF.

The chain couples TRBV6-6 to TRBJ2-7; D remains ambiguous. Per germline, CDR1 MNHNY and CDR2 SVGAGI (reference sequence). This CDR3 is 14 amino acids long. Trimming took 4 bases from V and 4 from J, leaving 14 bases between them. The CDR3 DNA follows: TGTGCCAGCAGTTCCGCCCGTAGAGTGTACGAGCAGTACTTC. Translated, it gives CASSSARRVYEQYF.